This T cell receptor beta chain comes out of a study of identical twins. General observations from the study: With abundant cord blood beta clonotypes, insertions were fewer; memory repertoires showed no such pattern.

This CDR3 has 16 amino acids. CDR1 and CDR2 (germline): MNHEY, SVGEGT. Trimming cost V 6 bases and J 0 bases; bases outside gene matches: 7. Unique molecular identifiers were in the cDNA, with template-switch universal primer binding. One entry per CDR3 protein results from TCRdb running MiXCR on the 5' RACE reads. The profile shows approximately 630,000 distinct CDR3 sequences, under 8.5% of them singletons. Healthy Caucasians made up all donors. About this clonotype: The antigen is not known.

The same sample was also studied in work on yellow fever vaccine responses in identical twins. From that paper: Reported findings indicate that twins' vaccine T cell responses seemed partially convergent, partially personalized.

Specimen: PBMCs. The V and J genes are TRBV6-2 or TRBV6-3 and TRBJ2-1, with 8 bases fitting TRBD2. This sequence was found in a woman aged 18-29 years in good health. CDR3 amino acids: CASSSRGGASYNEQFF. The CDR3 DNA is TGTGCCAGCAGCTCCCGGGGGGGCGCCTCCTACAATGAGCAGTTCTTC.